The 27 T cell receptor beta chains reported below all come from one sample, sequenced in a study of cytomegalovirus exposure and HLA in healthy donors. It was with 60 Vbeta and 13 Jbeta primers that the PCR ran. Using immunoSEQ multiplex PCR, the repertoire was profiled, and TCRdb retains in-frame clones only, with some absent. The table shows under 150,000 clones, with more than 75% occurring only once. Sequences were obtained from PBMCs. Source of these receptors: a woman in her twenties or thirties in good health and CMV-seronegative.

This sequence joins TRBV7-9 and TRBJ2-7; no clear D gene. This CDR3 region has 14 residues. CDR1 and CDR2 from the germline V gene are SEHNR and FQNEAQ (reference sequence). The ends were cut back, 3 bases at V and 0 bases at J, with 9 bases in the middle. The CDR3 DNA follows: TGTGCCAGCAGCTTTCGCGGAATCTCCTACGAGCAGTACTTC. Its protein is CASSFRGISYEQYF.

This clone came up once. V gene TRBV6-5 combines with J gene TRBJ1-6; 7 nucleotides align to TRBD1. This CDR3 is built from 14 residues. Trimming removed 6 bases from V and 5 bases from J; junction bases left unmatched: 4. Germline-derived CDR1 and CDR2 are MNHEY and SVGAGI. CDR3 sequence reads: CASRWTGNNSPLHF. Written as DNA, the CDR3 is TGTGCCAGCAGATGGACAGGCAATAATTCACCCCTCCACTTT.

The gene calls are TRBV15 and TRBJ1-1; no clear D gene. Trimming cost V 2 bases and J 1 base, with 8 bases left between them. Germline V gene lookup returns CDR1 LNHNV and CDR2 YYDKDF (reference sequence). The CDR3 has 14 residues. CDR3 in amino acids: CATSRLDGNTEAFF. CDR3 sequence (DNA): TGTGCCACCAGCAGACTAGACGGGAACACTGAAGCTTTCTTT.

The genes are TRBV27 and TRBJ2-7; TRBD1 is a possible D gene (6 bases). V lost 0 bases and J 3 bases, leaving 9 bases between the germline ends. From germline, CDR1 is MNHEY and CDR2 SMNVEV (reference sequence). The CDR3 sequence is 14 residues long. CDR3 coding DNA: TGTGCCAGCAGTTTATCGGGGGACAACTACGAGCAGTACTTC. Protein sequence: CASSLSGDNYEQYF.

V and J are TRBV29-1 and TRBJ2-5, with a weak D call TRBD2 (6 bases). V dropped 1 base and J dropped 2 bases, with 14 bases sitting between them. The length of the CDR3 is 15 residues. Germline V gives CDR1 SQVTM, CDR2 ANQGSEA. This CDR3 is CSVEGDSEIQETQYF. CDR3 in DNA: TGCAGCGTTGAAGGGGACTCGGAGATACAAGAGACCCAGTACTTC.

In this sample, this clone turned up a few times. The chain couples TRBV6-5 to TRBJ1-1; D uncertain. This CDR3 has 12 residues. Germline-derived CDR1 and CDR2 are MNHEY and SVGAGI. V was pared by 5 bases and J by 0 bases, with 4 bases between. The CDR3 is CASSRVNTEAFF. The CDR3 DNA reads as TGTGCCAGCAGTCGAGTGAACACTGAAGCTTTCTTT.

The chain couples TRBV5-1 to TRBJ2-7; 8 nucleotides line up with TRBD1. CDR3 size: 16 residues. The germline gives CDR1 SGHRS, CDR2 YFSETQ. V lost 0 bases and J lost 5; bases outside the gene matches: 10. CDR3 DNA sequence: TGCGCCAGCAGCTTGGCCGGACAGGGAATCGTGGACGAGCAGTACTTC. As protein: CASSLAGQGIVDEQYF.

This clone was recorded only once. This chain links TRBV28 with TRBJ2-7; 11 nucleotides align to TRBD2. Germline lookup yields CDR1 MDHEN and CDR2 SYDVKM. CDR3 size: 16 residues. Losses at the gene ends were 3 bases for V and 0 bases for J; bases not matched to a gene: 4. The CDR3 loop reads CASSLSGTSGSYEQYF. CDR3 bases: TGTGCCAGCAGTTTGTCCGGGACTAGCGGCTCCTACGAGCAGTACTTC.

The V and J genes are TRBV4-3 and TRBJ1-1; D is possibly TRBD1 (6 bases). The germline V gene encodes CDR1 LGHNA and CDR2 YSLEER. V shed 0 bases and J shed 4 bases, with 9 bases lying between them. The CDR3 extends over 14 amino acids. CDR3: CASSQDRGGTEAFF. The CDR3 nucleotides read TGCGCCAGCAGCCAAGATCGAGGGGGCACTGAAGCTTTCTTT.

The J gene is TRBJ2-7, the V gene TRBV7-9; 7 nucleotides agree with TRBD2. This CDR3 is built from 17 residues. The germline gives CDR1 SEHNR, CDR2 FQNEAQ (reference sequence). V gave up 5 bases and J gave up 4 bases; unmatched junction bases: 17. DNA for the CDR3: TGTGCCAGCAGCCCTCCCTGGGGAGGGCCGAACCCTTACGAGCAGTACTTC. Translation gives CASSPPWGGPNPYEQYF.

This clone was found once. V gene TRBV4-3 combines with J gene TRBJ1-4; weak D call: TRBD1 (6 bases). Germline values: CDR1 LGHNA, CDR2 YSLEER. V dropped 5 bases and J dropped 2 bases, with 15 bases sitting between them. The CDR3 runs to 16 residues. This CDR3 is CASSELTGFTNEKLFF. CDR3 nucleotide sequence: TGCGCCAGCAGCGAACTCACAGGGTTTACTAATGAAAAACTGTTTTTT.

This chain joins TRBV28 and TRBJ2-2; 9 bases align to TRBD2. V trimming: 6 bases; J trimming: 5 bases; junction bases outside the gene matches: 10. Germline V lookup: CDR1 MDHEN, CDR2 SYDVKM. The CDR3 consists of 16 residues. The CDR3 sequence: CASRTGALAGTGELFF. In nucleotides, the CDR3 is TGTGCCAGCAGGACGGGAGCCCTAGCGGGAACCGGGGAGCTGTTTTTT.

V is TRBV6-5 and J is TRBJ2-3, with 9 bases lining up with TRBD2. This CDR3 is built from 16 residues. Per the germline V gene, CDR1 is MNHEY and CDR2 is SVGAGI. V dropped 4 bases and J dropped 6; count of bases not matched to a gene: 11. Here the CDR3 DNA reads TGTGCCAGCAGTTTGGGACTAGCACGTCTGACGGATACGCAGTATTTT. Translating it yields CASSLGLARLTDTQYF.

The chain couples TRBV9 to TRBJ2-3; TRBD2 matches 9 bases. The CDR3 has 19 residues. V lost 4 bases to trimming and J lost 2 bases; unmatched junction nucleotides: 17. The germline V gene has CDR1 SGDLS and CDR2 YYNGEE. The CDR3 DNA follows: TGTGCCAGCAGCACCCAGGGGAAGGGACTAGCTGAACCCACAGATACGCAGTATTTT. It yields the protein CASSTQGKGLAEPTDTQYF.

This chain uses TRBV7-9 with TRBJ2-7, with D tentatively TRBD1 (6 bases). The V end lost 0 bases, the J end lost 5 bases, and 11 bases lay between the germline ends. The CDR3 extends over 14 amino acids. Germline V CDR1 and CDR2: SEHNR, FQNEAQ (reference sequence). CDR3 DNA: TGTGCCAGCAGCTTAGCGGGGGCCAGGGACGAGCAGTACTTC. Translation gives CASSLAGARDEQYF.

V usage is TRBV11-1 and J usage is TRBJ1-2; 11 nucleotides align to TRBD1. The CDR3 totals 15 residues. The germline V gene encodes CDR1 SGHAT and CDR2 FQDESV (reference sequence). V was pared by 5 bases and J by 3 bases, with 5 bases of the junction left unmatched. This CDR3 reads CASSGGQGAYYGYTF. DNA of the CDR3: TGTGCCAGCAGCGGTGGACAGGGGGCGTACTATGGCTACACCTTC.

The chain recombines TRBV19 with TRBJ1-2; no definite D call. Germline V lookup: CDR1 LNHDA, CDR2 SQIVND (reference sequence). V gave up 9 bases and J gave up 3 bases, with 17 bases separating them. The CDR3 runs to 14 residues. CDR3: CASRRAGRDYGYTF. CDR3 nucleotides: TGTGCCAGCCGGCGGGCTGGGCGGGACTATGGCTACACCTTC.

This chain connects TRBV18 to TRBJ1-2; 7 nucleotides line up with TRBD1. The CDR3 runs 13 residues. Per the germline V gene, CDR1 is KGHSH and CDR2 is LQKENI. Trimming took 4 bases from V and 3 from J; bases not matched to a gene: 2. The CDR3: CASSHDRDYGYTF. The DNA of the CDR3 is TGTGCCAGCTCACATGACAGGGACTATGGCTACACCTTC. Together with reference TRBV18 and TRBJ1-2, the CDR3 gives the full variable domain: NAGVMQNPRHLVRRRGQEARLRCSPMKGHSHVYWYRQLPEEGLKFMVYLQKENIIDESGMPKERFSAEFPKEGPSILRIQQVVRGDSAAYFCASSHDRDYGYTFGSGTRLTVV.

This clone was observed once. The chain couples TRBV2 to TRBJ2-4, with unresolved D. Germline V CDR1 and CDR2: SNHLY, FYNNEI. V was pared by 4 bases and J by 0 bases, with 4 bases between. The CDR3 contains 13 residues. The CDR3 here is CASSGLAKNIQYF. The DNA for the CDR3 is TGTGCCAGCAGTGGACTAGCCAAAAACATTCAGTACTTC.

This chain links TRBV28 with TRBJ1-1; D ambiguous. Germline CDR1 reads MDHEN; CDR2 reads SYDVKM. V lost 2 bases and J 4 bases, leaving 5 bases between the germline ends. This CDR3 spans 12 amino acids. The CDR3 nucleotides are TGTGCCAGCAGTTTAGTCTCCACTGAAGCTTTCTTT. As protein: CASSLVSTEAFF.

The chain uses TRBV5-1 and TRBJ2-1, with D perhaps matching TRBD1 (5 bases). The CDR3 spans 14 residues. Germline lookup yields CDR1 SGHRS and CDR2 YFSETQ. Trimming removed 0 bases from V and 8 bases from J, with 12 bases in between. The CDR3 is CASSLGQGIDEQFF. CDR3 bases: TGCGCCAGCAGCTTGGGCCAGGGTATCGATGAGCAGTTCTTC. The full variable domain, completed using reference TRBV5-1 and TRBJ2-1, is KAGVTQTPRYLIKTRGQQVTLSCSPISGHRSVSWYQQTPGQGLQFLFEYFSETQRNKGNFPGRFSGRQFSNSRSEMNVSTLELGDSALYLCASSLGQGIDEQFFGPGTRLTVL.

The rearrangement joins TRBV6-5 to TRBJ1-1; 7 bases agree with TRBD1. Germline values: CDR1 MNHEY, CDR2 SVGAGI. V dropped 0 bases and J dropped 4; count of bases not matched to a gene: 2. The CDR3 runs to 14 residues. CDR3 in DNA: TGTGCCAGCAGTTACTCACGACAGGGCACTGAAGCTTTCTTT. Amino acids: CASSYSRQGTEAFF.

The chain couples TRBV7-9 to TRBJ1-1; weak D call: TRBD1 (6 bases). Germline CDR1 reads SEHNR; CDR2 reads FQNEAQ (reference sequence). The CDR3 sequence is 13 residues long. V lost 8 bases and J lost 4, with 14 bases in between. This CDR3 is CASRGGWGTEAFF. In nucleotides, the CDR3 is TGTGCCAGCCGGGGGGGCTGGGGCACTGAAGCTTTCTTT.

This chain connects TRBV7-9 to TRBJ1-1; TRBD1 aligns across 8 bases. Germline lookup yields CDR1 SEHNR and CDR2 FQNEAQ (reference sequence). V lost 1 base and J lost 7; bases outside the gene matches: 8. The CDR3 loop spans 15 amino acids. The CDR3 DNA is TGTGCCAGCAGCTTAGGACAGGGGAAAAGTCATGAAGCTTTCTTT. Its protein product is CASSLGQGKSHEAFF.

The chain joins TRBV7-2 to TRBJ2-3, with D possibly being TRBD2 (6 bases). Germline loops: CDR1 SGHTA, CDR2 FQGNSA. Trimming took 0 bases from V and 0 from J, leaving 13 bases between them. This CDR3 has 17 amino acids. Here the CDR3 DNA reads TGTGCCAGCAGCTTAGCCGGGGCGGGGTTGAGCACAGATACGCAGTATTTT. This encodes CASSLAGAGLSTDTQYF.

The chain joins TRBV19 to TRBJ1-1, with unresolved D. The CDR3 totals 19 residues. V was clipped by 8 bases and J by 0 bases, with 28 bases between them. Per the germline V gene, CDR1 is LNHDA and CDR2 is SQIVND (reference sequence). The CDR3 nucleotides read TGTGCCAGTGAGGAAGGTGATGGGTCAGCGACTGGTATGAACACTGAAGCTTTCTTT. It yields the protein CASEEGDGSATGMNTEAFF. Drawing the rest from reference TRBV19 and TRBJ1-1, the complete variable domain is DGGITQSPKYLFRKEGQNVTLSCEQNLNHDAMYWYRQDPGQGLRLIYYSQIVNDFQKGDIAEGYSVSREKKESFPLTVTSAQKNPTAFYLCASEEGDGSATGMNTEAFFGQGTRLTVV.

The V gene is TRBV29-1, the J gene TRBJ1-4; D is uncertain. Germline V lookup: CDR1 SQVTM, CDR2 ANQGSEA. The CDR3 covers 14 residues. V was shortened by 6 bases and J by 4 bases, with 15 bases between the two germline ends. The CDR3 loop reads CSVASEFGNEKLFF. CDR3 DNA: TGCAGCGTCGCCTCAGAATTTGGTAATGAAAAACTGTTTTTT. The whole variable domain, remainder taken from reference TRBV29-1 and TRBJ1-4, is SAVISQKPSRDICQRGTSLTIQCQVDSQVTMMFWYRQQPGQSLTLIATANQGSEATYESGFVIDKFPISRPNLTFSTLTVSNMSPEDSSIYLCSVASEFGNEKLFFGSGTQLSVL.